This entry is about one T cell receptor beta chain. As yet, its antigen is unknown. The record originates from a study of cytomegalovirus exposure and HLA in healthy donors. The ends were cut back, 0 bases at V and 5 bases at J, with 16 bases in the middle. This CDR3 has 15 amino acids. The V gene's germline CDR1 is GTSNPN and CDR2 SVGIG (reference sequence). PCR was performed using 60 Vbeta and 13 Jbeta primers. Profiled with immunoSEQ multiplex PCR; TCRdb holds only in-frame clones, not every one. The data contain 180,000 or so clones, 70% to 90% of them singletons. Study conclusions and caveats: In an earlier analysis, in fewer than 700 donors, most V segments appeared productive either ~87% or ~30% of the time. Later on, an analysis found that several of the most significant clusters appeared to be linked to common viral pathogens, which included parvovirus B19. Under in vitro conditions, three CMV-associated chains were confirmed as specific for CMV antigens. The sole available immune exposure information was CMV serostatus.

This sequence joins TRBV30 and TRBJ2-5; a weak D match, TRBD2 (6 bases). The sample taken for sequencing was PBMCs. The clonotype originates from a man younger than 35 in good health and CMV-seropositive. This CDR3 reads CAWSVEAGPRETQYF. The CDR3 DNA reads TGTGCCTGGAGTGTAGAGGCGGGGCCCCGGGAGACCCAGTACTTC.